This T cell receptor (beta chain) derives from a study of lymphopenia after photon versus proton radiotherapy. Here immunoSEQ multiplex PCR was the method, and the copy in TCRdb shows in-frame clones only, minus some. The sample has some 70,000 clones, about nine tenths seen once. The CDR3 is 16 residues long. Germline CDR1 LGHNA, CDR2 YSLEER. Trimming at V came to 1 base and at J to 4 bases, leaving 4 bases not matched to a gene. This TCR was sampled from a man aged 80 or over with esophageal cancer. Sequenced here: peripheral blood, sampled from a patient treated with proton-based radiotherapy. This rearrangement joins TRBV4-3 to TRBJ2-1, with 10 nucleotides matching TRBD2. The CDR3 loop reads CASSQAGTSEYNEQFF. In DNA form, the CDR3 reads TGCGCCAGCAGCCAAGCCGGGACTAGCGAGTACAATGAGCAGTTCTTC.